Presented here are 16 T cell receptor beta chains from one specimen sequenced in a study of T-cell reconstitution after alpha-beta-depleted transplantation in children. TCRbeta library preparation incorporated unique molecular identifiers. Each CDR3 protein gets one entry after TCRdb re-called the PCR reads with MiXCR. Here the sample spans more than 200,000 distinct CDR3 sequences, 7.5% to 9.5% being singletons. This sample comprised PBMCs, mostly from graft donor cells, obtained 360 days after TCRalphabeta/CD19-depleted stem cell transplant. All receptors come from a male patient between 2 and 10 years old who had a stem cell transplant for acute myeloid leukemia, so the T cells may come from the graft donor.

This clonotype was seen only a few times. This chain connects TRBV5-1 to TRBJ2-7, with 9 positions matching TRBD2. Germline V gives CDR1 SGHRS, CDR2 YFSETQ. The CDR3 totals 16 residues. Trimming removed 4 bases from V and 3 bases from J; junction bases left unmatched: 11. The CDR3, as DNA: TGCGCCAGCAGCCTGGGGGTAGCGGGAGTCGGCTACGAGCAGTACTTC. It translates to CASSLGVAGVGYEQYF.

This clonotype was picked up many times. The chain has TRBV12-5 and TRBJ2-1, with D hard to call. V lost 6 bases, J lost 12 bases, and 15 bases lay in between. The CDR3 spans 12 residues. Germline lookup yields CDR1 LGHNT and CDR2 FRNRAP. CDR3 in amino acids: CASGHVLGRQFF. In DNA, the CDR3 is TGTGCTAGTGGGCACGTGCTAGGACGGCAGTTCTTC. Full variable domain (outside the CDR3, taken from reference TRBV12-5 and TRBJ2-1): DARVTQTPRHKVTEMGQEVTMRCQPILGHNTVFWYRQTMMQGLELLAYFRNRAPLDDSGMPKDRFSAEMPDATLATLKIQPSEPRDSAVYFCASGHVLGRQFFGPGTRLTVL.

Concerning this clonotype: This may be a read error: a much more frequent sequence differs by one nucleotide. CDR3 coding DNA: TGTGACAGCAGTTTTGGGGGCTATGGCTACACCTTC. Translating gives CDSSFGGYGYTF. This chain uses TRBV12-3 or TRBV12-4 with TRBJ1-2; possible D gene TRBD1, 5 bases. This CDR3 contains 12 residues.

This clonotype was counted only a few times. V is TRBV24-1 and J is TRBJ2-3; D might be TRBD2 (5 bases). The V and J ends lost 7 bases and 5 bases respectively, with 12 bases between them. The CDR3 loop spans 13 amino acids. Looked up from germline, CDR1 is KGHDR and CDR2 is SFDVKD. Here the CDR3 DNA reads TGTGCCACCAGGGGAAGTGGAGGAGATACGCAGTATTTT. This gives the protein CATRGSGGDTQYF.

The V and J genes are TRBV20-1 and TRBJ2-1; D remains ambiguous. Trimming pared 7 bases from V and 0 bases from J, leaving 10 bases between. Per germline, CDR1 DFQATT and CDR2 SNEGSKA (reference sequence). The CDR3 runs to 13 residues. CDR3 residues: CSGFRSSYNEQFF. The CDR3 nucleotides are TGCAGTGGCTTTAGGAGCTCCTACAATGAGCAGTTCTTC.

This clonotype occurred many times. The chain uses TRBV5-1 and TRBJ2-4; a possible D gene is TRBD2 (6 bases). CDR3 length: 13 amino acids. CDR1 is SGHRS and CDR2 is YFSETQ in the germline V gene. With 2 bases removed from V and 8 bases from J, the gap between germline ends came to 11 bases. The CDR3 sequence: CASSFEGEDIQYF. In nucleotides, the CDR3 is TGCGCCAGCAGCTTCGAAGGGGAGGACATTCAGTACTTC.

The genes are TRBV7-2 and TRBJ2-1; D gene unclear. V was trimmed by 1 base and J by 3 bases, leaving 13 bases between them. This CDR3 region has 16 residues. Germline CDR1 and CDR2: SGHTA and FQGNSA. For the CDR3, the DNA is TGTGCCAGCAGCTTAGTGCTGGCCCCACGCTACAATGAGCAGTTCTTC. Protein product: CASSLVLAPRYNEQFF.

CDR3 in amino acids: CASSPLRGSSYNEQFF. The DNA of the CDR3 is TGTGCCAGCAGCCCCCTACGGGGGTCCTCCTACAATGAGCAGTTCTTC. This chain joins TRBV7-9 and TRBJ2-1; D may be TRBD2 (6 bases). The V end lost 5 bases, the J end lost 0 bases, and 14 bases lay between the germline ends. The germline CDR1 and CDR2 sequences are SEHNR and FQNEAQ (reference sequence). The CDR3 spans 16 residues.

The V call is TRBV14, the J call TRBJ1-1, with a possible D match to TRBD1 (6 bases). The CDR3 loop spans 14 amino acids. Germline assignment: CDR1 SGHDN and CDR2 FVKESK. The germline V and J ends were trimmed by 2 bases and 1 base, with 8 bases remaining between them. CDR3 DNA sequence: TGTGCCAGCAGCCAAAGGGGGGCGAACACTGAAGCTTTCTTT. Residues: CASSQRGANTEAFF.

This clonotype appeared many times. V is TRBV6-5 and J is TRBJ2-2; D unresolved. The CDR3 runs 15 residues. Germline V gene lookup returns CDR1 MNHEY and CDR2 SVGAGI. Trimming took 0 bases from V and 3 from J, leaving 8 bases between them. The CDR3 DNA follows: TGTGCCAGCAGTTACTCTCACCCTGACACCGGGGAGCTGTTTTTT. Protein sequence: CASSYSHPDTGELFF.

V usage is TRBV11-2 and J usage is TRBJ2-1; the match to TRBD2 covers 16 bases. J was trimmed by 6 bases and V by 1 base; bases with no gene match: 6. CDR3 size: 18 residues. The germline CDR1 and CDR2 sequences are SGHAT and FQNNGV. The CDR3, as DNA: TGTGCCAGCAGCTTAGTGGGACTAGCGGGGGGGCGTGGCAATGAGCAGTTCTTC. Translated, it gives CASSLVGLAGGRGNEQFF.

V gene TRBV20-1 combines with J gene TRBJ2-7; 7 bases map to TRBD2. With 1 base clipped from V and 2 bases from J, the junction kept 17 bases outside the gene matches. CDR1 is DFQATT, CDR2 SNEGSKA, per germline (reference sequence). The CDR3 totals 18 residues. In DNA, the CDR3 is TGCAGTGCTAGAGTGACCCTGCGGGGGACCCCACGACCCTACGAGCAGTACTTC. Amino acids: CSARVTLRGTPRPYEQYF.

In its sample, this clonotype was seen many times. The V call is TRBV20-1, the J call TRBJ2-1; no clear D. This CDR3 is 11 amino acids long. The germline V gene encodes CDR1 DFQATT and CDR2 SNEGSKA (reference sequence). Trimming removed 3 bases at V and 10 bases at J, with 10 bases between. CDR3 nucleotide sequence: TGCAGTGCTAGTTTTGCTGGGGAGCAGTTCTTC. It translates to CSASFAGEQFF.

This clonotype appeared many times. This chain connects TRBV12-3 or TRBV12-4 to TRBJ2-7; tentatively, D is TRBD1 (6 bases). There are 15 residues in the CDR3. V was shortened by 2 bases and J by 3 bases, with 14 bases between the two germline ends. DNA for the CDR3: TGTGCCAGCAGTTTACGACAGGAAAGCCGCTACGAGCAGTACGTC. It encodes CASSLRQESRYEQYV.

This clonotype was recorded a few times. The rearrangement uses TRBV10-3 and TRBJ2-7, with D possibly matching TRBD2 (6 bases). The CDR3 runs 13 residues. The germline V gene has CDR1 ENHRY and CDR2 SYGVKD. Trimming left V 6 bases short and J 7 bases short, with 16 bases between. The CDR3 DNA reads as TGTGCCATCAGGCCGGGACTGGGAGGAGAGCAGTACTTC. This sequence encodes CAIRPGLGGEQYF.

This clonotype has only a few counts. Written as DNA, the CDR3 is TGCAGTGCTCATCTCAAAGGACAGGTCACAGATACGCAGTATTTT. It specifies CSAHLKGQVTDTQYF. This rearrangement joins TRBV20-1 to TRBJ2-3; 7 bases agree with TRBD1. Losses at the gene ends were 5 bases for V and 2 bases for J; bases not matched to a gene: 10. The CDR3 is made up of 15 amino acids. Germline V lookup: CDR1 DFQATT, CDR2 SNEGSKA (reference sequence).